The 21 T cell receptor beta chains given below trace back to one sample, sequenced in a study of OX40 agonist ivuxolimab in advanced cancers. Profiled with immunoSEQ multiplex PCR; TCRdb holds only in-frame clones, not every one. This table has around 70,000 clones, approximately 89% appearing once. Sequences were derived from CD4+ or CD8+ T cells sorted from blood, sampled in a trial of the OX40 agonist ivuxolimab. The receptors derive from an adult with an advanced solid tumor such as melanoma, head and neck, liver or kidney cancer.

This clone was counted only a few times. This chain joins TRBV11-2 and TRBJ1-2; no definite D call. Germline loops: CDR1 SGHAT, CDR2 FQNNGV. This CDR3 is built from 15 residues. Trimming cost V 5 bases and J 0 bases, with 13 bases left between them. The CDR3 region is CASSPGRQANYGYTF. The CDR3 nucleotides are TGTGCCAGCAGCCCCGGGAGGCAGGCTAACTATGGCTACACCTTC.

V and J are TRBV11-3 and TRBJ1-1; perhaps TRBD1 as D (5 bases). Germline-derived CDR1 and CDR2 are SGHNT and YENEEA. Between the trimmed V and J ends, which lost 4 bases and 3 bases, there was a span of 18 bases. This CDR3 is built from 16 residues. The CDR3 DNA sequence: TGTGCCAGCAGCTCCCGGGTAGGGTCAGGGTACACTGAAGCTTTCTTT. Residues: CASSSRVGSGYTEAFF.

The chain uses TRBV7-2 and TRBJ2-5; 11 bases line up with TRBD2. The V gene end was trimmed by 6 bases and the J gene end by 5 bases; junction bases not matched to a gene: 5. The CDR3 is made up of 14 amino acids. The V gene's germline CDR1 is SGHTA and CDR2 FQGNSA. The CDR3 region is CASRPSGGRETQYF. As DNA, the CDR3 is TGTGCCAGCAGGCCTAGCGGGGGGCGGGAGACCCAGTACTTC.

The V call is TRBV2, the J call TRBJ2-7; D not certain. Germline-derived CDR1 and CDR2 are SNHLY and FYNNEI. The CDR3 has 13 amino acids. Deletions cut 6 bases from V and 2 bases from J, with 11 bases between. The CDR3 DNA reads TGTGCCAGCAGAAGGACGGAGACCTACGAGCAGTACTTC. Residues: CASRRTETYEQYF.

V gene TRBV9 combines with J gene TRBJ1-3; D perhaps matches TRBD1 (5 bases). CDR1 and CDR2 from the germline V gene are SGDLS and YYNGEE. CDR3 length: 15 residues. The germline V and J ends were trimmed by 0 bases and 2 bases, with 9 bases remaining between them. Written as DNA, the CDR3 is TGTGCCAGCAGCGTAGCAGCGGGACCTGGAAACACCATATATTTT. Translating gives CASSVAAGPGNTIYF.

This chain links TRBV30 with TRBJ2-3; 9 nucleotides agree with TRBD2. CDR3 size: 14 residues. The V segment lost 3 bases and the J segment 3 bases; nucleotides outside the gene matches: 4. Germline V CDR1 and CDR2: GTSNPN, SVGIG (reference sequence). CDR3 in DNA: TGTGCCTGGAGGCGGGAGGGCGGTACAGATACGCAGTATTTT. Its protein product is CAWRREGGTDTQYF.

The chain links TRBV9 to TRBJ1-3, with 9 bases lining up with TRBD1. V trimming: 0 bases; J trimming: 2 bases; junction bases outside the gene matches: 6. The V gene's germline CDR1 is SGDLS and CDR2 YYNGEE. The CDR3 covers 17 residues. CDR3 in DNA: TGTGCCAGCAGCGTAGTCTCCGGACAGGGGACTGGAAACACCATATATTTT. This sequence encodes CASSVVSGQGTGNTIYF.

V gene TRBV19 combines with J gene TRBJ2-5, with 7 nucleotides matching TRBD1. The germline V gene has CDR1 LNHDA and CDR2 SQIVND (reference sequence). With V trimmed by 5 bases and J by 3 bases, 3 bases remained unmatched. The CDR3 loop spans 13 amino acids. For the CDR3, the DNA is TGTGCCAGTAGTGTACAGGGGAAAGAGACCCAGTACTTC. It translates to CASSVQGKETQYF.

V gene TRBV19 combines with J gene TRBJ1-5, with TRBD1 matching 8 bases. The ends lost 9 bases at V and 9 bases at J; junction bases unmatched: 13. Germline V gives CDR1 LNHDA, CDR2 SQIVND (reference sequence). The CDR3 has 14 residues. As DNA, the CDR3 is TGTGCCAGCAGGGGGCCAAATCGGATCGCGCCCCAGCATTTT. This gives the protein CASRGPNRIAPQHF.

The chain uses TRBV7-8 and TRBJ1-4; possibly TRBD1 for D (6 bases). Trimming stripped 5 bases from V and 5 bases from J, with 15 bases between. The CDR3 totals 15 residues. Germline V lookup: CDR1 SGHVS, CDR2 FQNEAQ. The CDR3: CASSVTTGINEKLFF. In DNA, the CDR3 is TGTGCCAGCAGCGTAACGACAGGCATAAATGAAAAACTGTTTTTT.

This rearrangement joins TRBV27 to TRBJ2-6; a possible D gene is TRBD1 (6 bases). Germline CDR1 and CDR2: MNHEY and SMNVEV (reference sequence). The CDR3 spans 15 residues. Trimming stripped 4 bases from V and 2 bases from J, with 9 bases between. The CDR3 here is CASSSPGAGANVLTF. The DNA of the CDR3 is TGTGCCAGCAGTTCACCAGGGGCTGGGGCCAACGTCCTGACTTTC.

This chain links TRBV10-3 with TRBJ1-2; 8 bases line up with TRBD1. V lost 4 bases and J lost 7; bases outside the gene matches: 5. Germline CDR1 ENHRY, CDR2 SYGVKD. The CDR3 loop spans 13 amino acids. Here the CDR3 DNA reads TGTGCCATCAGTGCCGGACAGGGTGGTGGCTACACCTTC. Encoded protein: CAISAGQGGGYTF.

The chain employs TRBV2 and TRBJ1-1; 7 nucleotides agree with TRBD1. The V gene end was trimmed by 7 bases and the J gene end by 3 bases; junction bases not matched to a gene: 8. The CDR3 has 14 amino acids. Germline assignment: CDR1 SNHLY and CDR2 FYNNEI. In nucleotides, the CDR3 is TGTGCCAGCACGACCCGACAGGGCTACACTGAAGCTTTCTTT. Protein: CASTTRQGYTEAFF.

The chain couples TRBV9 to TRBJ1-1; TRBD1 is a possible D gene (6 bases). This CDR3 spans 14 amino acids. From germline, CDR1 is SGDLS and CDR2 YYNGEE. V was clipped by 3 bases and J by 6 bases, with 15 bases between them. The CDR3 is CASSGPGGRAEAFF. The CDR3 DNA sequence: TGTGCCAGCAGCGGCCCGGGGGGCAGGGCTGAAGCTTTCTTT.

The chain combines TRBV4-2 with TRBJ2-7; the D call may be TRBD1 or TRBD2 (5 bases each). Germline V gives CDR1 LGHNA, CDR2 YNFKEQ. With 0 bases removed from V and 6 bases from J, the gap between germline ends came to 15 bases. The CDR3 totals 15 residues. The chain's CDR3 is CASSQDRRGAGEQYF. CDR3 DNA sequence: TGTGCCAGCAGCCAAGATCGAAGGGGCGCGGGCGAGCAGTACTTC.

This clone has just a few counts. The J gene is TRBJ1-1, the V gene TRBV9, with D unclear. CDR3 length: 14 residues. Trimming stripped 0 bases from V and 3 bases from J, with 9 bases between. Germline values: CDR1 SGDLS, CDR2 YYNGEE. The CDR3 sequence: CASSVEDRDTEAFF. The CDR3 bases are TGTGCCAGCAGCGTAGAAGACCGAGACACTGAAGCTTTCTTT.

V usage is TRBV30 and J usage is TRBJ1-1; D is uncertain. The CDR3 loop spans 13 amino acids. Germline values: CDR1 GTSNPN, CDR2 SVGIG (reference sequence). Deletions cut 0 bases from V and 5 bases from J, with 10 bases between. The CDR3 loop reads CAWSVQAGTEAFF. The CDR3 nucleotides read TGTGCCTGGAGTGTACAAGCTGGGACTGAAGCTTTCTTT. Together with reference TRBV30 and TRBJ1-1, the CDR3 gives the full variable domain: SQTIHQWPATLVQPVGSPLSLECTVEGTSNPNLYWYRQAAGRGLQLLFYSVGIGQISSEVPQNLSASRPQDRQFILSSKKLLLSDSGFYLCAWSVQAGTEAFFGQGTRLTVV.

This CDR3 is CASSPGEDRAKFF. DNA for the CDR3: TGTGCCAGCAGCCCGGGGGAGGATCGAGCTAAGTTCTTC. This chain links TRBV16 with TRBJ2-1, with a tentative D call TRBD2 (6 bases). The germline CDR1 and CDR2 sequences are KGHSY and FQNENV. The CDR3 is 13 residues long. V lost 4 bases and J 14 bases, leaving 18 bases between the germline ends.

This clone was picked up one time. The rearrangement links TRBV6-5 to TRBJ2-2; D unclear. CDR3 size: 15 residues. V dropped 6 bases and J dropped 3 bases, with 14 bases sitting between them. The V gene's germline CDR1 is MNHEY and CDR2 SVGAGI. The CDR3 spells CASRNRDIHTGELFF. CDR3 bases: TGTGCCAGCAGGAACAGAGACATCCACACCGGGGAGCTGTTTTTT.

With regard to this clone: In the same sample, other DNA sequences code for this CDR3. Written as DNA, the CDR3 is TGCGCCAGCAGCCTTGGGGGGGCGGATACGCAGTATTTT. Translating it yields CASSLGGADTQYF. The rearrangement uses TRBV5-1 and TRBJ2-3, with D possibly being TRBD2 (7 bases). Germline V CDR1 and CDR2: SGHRS, YFSETQ. This CDR3 is built from 13 residues. Trimming took off 4 bases at V and 6 bases at J, with 12 bases between the two ends.

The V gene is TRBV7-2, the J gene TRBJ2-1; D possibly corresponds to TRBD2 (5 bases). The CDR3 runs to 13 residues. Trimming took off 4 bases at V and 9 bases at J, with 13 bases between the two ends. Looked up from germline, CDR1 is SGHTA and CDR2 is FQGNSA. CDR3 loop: CASSSNLALEQFF. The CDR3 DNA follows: TGTGCCAGCAGCTCTAACCTAGCTCTTGAGCAGTTCTTC.